This T cell receptor beta chain was obtained from a study of cytomegalovirus exposure and HLA in healthy donors. PCR amplification relied on 60 Vbeta primers (plus 13 Jbeta primers). Original methodology: As a later analysis found, there were 70 million to 80 million unique TCR beta chains, of which roughly 11 million were shared. Data came from immunoSEQ multiplex PCR; TCRdb stores just in-frame clones and leaves some out. That table furnishes V, J and clone size, whereas the DNA furnished D and trimming. The sample consists of fewer than 100,000 clones, about 76% of them appearing once. V gave up 2 bases and J gave up 9 bases; unmatched junction bases: 8. The CDR3 runs to 15 residues. CDR1 and CDR2 (germline): SGHTA, FQGTGA.

The sample comprised PBMCs. This clonotype was obtained from a man aged 40-50 years in good health and CMV-seropositive. This rearrangement joins TRBV7-3 to TRBJ2-1; 9 bases match TRBD2. The CDR3 DNA reads TGTGCCAGCAGCTTAGGGCTAGCGGGGAATTCTGAGCAGTTCTTC. Amino acids: CASSLGLAGNSEQFF.